This is a list of T cell receptor beta chains from one sample in a study of cytomegalovirus exposure and HLA in healthy donors. Clones were sequenced by immunoSEQ multiplex PCR, and TCRdb holds only the in-frame ones, with some missing. In the table there are approximately 150,000 clones, around 70% of which are singletons. Input material: PBMCs. The receptors derive from a man between 35 and 55 years old in good health and CMV-seronegative. The CDR3 runs from the conserved cysteine through the conserved F or W. Fields, in order: D gene, V gene, J gene, CDR3 protein. D genes are given only for firm matches.

d_gene: TRBD2
v_gene: TRBV2
j_gene: TRBJ2-1
CDR3aa: CASSEVVSGGKQFF

d_gene: TRBD2
v_gene: TRBV5-6
j_gene: TRBJ2-2
CDR3aa: CASSASGGNTGELFF

d_gene: TRBD1
v_gene: TRBV9
j_gene: TRBJ1-4
CDR3aa: CASSDRDSWDEKLFF

d_gene: .
v_gene: TRBV4-1
j_gene: TRBJ2-7
CDR3aa: CASSQVEGSSYEQYF

d_gene: .
v_gene: TRBV29-1
j_gene: TRBJ1-3
CDR3aa: CSVEEGLSGNTIYF

d_gene: .
v_gene: TRBV4-1
j_gene: TRBJ2-7
CDR3aa: CASSQRPSYEQYF

d_gene: .
v_gene: TRBV5-1
j_gene: TRBJ2-7
CDR3aa: CASSKTGSSYEQYF

d_gene: .
v_gene: TRBV15
j_gene: TRBJ1-6
CDR3aa: CATSRARVNNSPLHF

d_gene: .
v_gene: TRBV20-1
j_gene: TRBJ1-1
CDR3aa: CSARSGVAFF

d_gene: .
v_gene: TRBV5-1
j_gene: TRBJ1-2
CDR3aa: CASSLDTSGQGRLGYTF

d_gene: .
v_gene: TRBV5-4
j_gene: TRBJ2-5
CDR3aa: CASSLTGRETQYF

d_gene: .
v_gene: TRBV9
j_gene: TRBJ2-7
CDR3aa: CASSATTGSEQYF

d_gene: .
v_gene: TRBV19
j_gene: TRBJ2-5
CDR3aa: CASGMTGQETQYF

d_gene: .
v_gene: TRBV2
j_gene: TRBJ1-2
CDR3aa: CASSERQYGYTF

d_gene: TRBD1
v_gene: TRBV2
j_gene: TRBJ1-1
CDR3aa: CASSRDREAEAFF

d_gene: .
v_gene: TRBV5-1
j_gene: TRBJ2-1
CDR3aa: CASSDWGQNEQFF

d_gene: .
v_gene: TRBV10-1
j_gene: TRBJ2-7
CDR3aa: CASSEGQGLGDRHF

d_gene: .
v_gene: TRBV5-6
j_gene: TRBJ1-5
CDR3aa: CASSLYSNQPQHF

d_gene: .
v_gene: TRBV6-5
j_gene: TRBJ2-3
CDR3aa: CASRRGTDTQYF

d_gene: .
v_gene: TRBV12-1
j_gene: TRBJ1-2
CDR3aa: CASSFVDGYTF

d_gene: TRBD1
v_gene: TRBV29-1
j_gene: TRBJ2-2
CDR3aa: CSVGTGNTGELFF

d_gene: .
v_gene: TRBV13
j_gene: TRBJ1-3
CDR3aa: CASSLGDSSGNTIYF

d_gene: TRBD1
v_gene: TRBV6-5
j_gene: TRBJ1-1
CDR3aa: CASSRTGGDTEAFF

d_gene: .
v_gene: TRBV20-1
j_gene: TRBJ2-7
CDR3aa: CSAHRQGEQYF

d_gene: .
v_gene: TRBV6-5
j_gene: TRBJ1-1
CDR3aa: CASKEFLSTEAFF

d_gene: .
v_gene: TRBV19
j_gene: TRBJ1-5
CDR3aa: CASSISRGGGALMKPQHF

d_gene: .
v_gene: TRBV19
j_gene: TRBJ1-5
CDR3aa: CASRYSNQPQHF

d_gene: .
v_gene: TRBV6-5
j_gene: TRBJ2-7
CDR3aa: CASSYLPTPYEQYF

d_gene: .
v_gene: TRBV6-1
j_gene: TRBJ1-1
CDR3aa: CASQRVENTEAFF

d_gene: TRBD2
v_gene: TRBV6-5
j_gene: TRBJ2-1
CDR3aa: CASSYSRTSGYNEQFF

d_gene: .
v_gene: TRBV2
j_gene: TRBJ2-7
CDR3aa: CASRQTLYEQYF

d_gene: TRBD1
v_gene: TRBV12-5
j_gene: TRBJ2-5
CDR3aa: CASGKDRVEETQYF

d_gene: .
v_gene: TRBV15
j_gene: TRBJ1-2
CDR3aa: CATSRDPVYGYTF

d_gene: .
v_gene: TRBV6-5
j_gene: TRBJ1-3
CDR3aa: CASSMSGPGNTIYF

d_gene: .
v_gene: TRBV7-9
j_gene: TRBJ1-5
CDR3aa: CASSWGQGNQPQHF

d_gene: .
v_gene: TRBV28
j_gene: TRBJ1-1
CDR3aa: CASSRGMNTEAFF

d_gene: TRBD1
v_gene: TRBV7-2
j_gene: TRBJ1-1
CDR3aa: CASSFGQGGMNTEAFF

d_gene: TRBD1
v_gene: TRBV7-9
j_gene: TRBJ1-1
CDR3aa: CASSGRGRGNTEAFF

d_gene: TRBD2
v_gene: TRBV7-8
j_gene: TRBJ2-1
CDR3aa: CASSLGTSGHNEQFF

d_gene: .
v_gene: TRBV6-6
j_gene: TRBJ1-4
CDR3aa: CASRLQRPNEKLFF

d_gene: .
v_gene: TRBV28
j_gene: TRBJ2-1
CDR3aa: CASSFRRARRSSYNEQFF

d_gene: TRBD2
v_gene: TRBV29-1
j_gene: TRBJ2-3
CDR3aa: CSVAGTSGGADTQYF

d_gene: TRBD2
v_gene: TRBV30
j_gene: TRBJ2-5
CDR3aa: CAWRPAGGLQETQYF

d_gene: .
v_gene: TRBV2
j_gene: TRBJ1-5
CDR3aa: CASSEMGIAGGGDQPQHF

d_gene: TRBD1
v_gene: TRBV25-1
j_gene: TRBJ1-1
CDR3aa: CASRRQGSEAFF

d_gene: .
v_gene: TRBV7-6
j_gene: TRBJ1-2
CDR3aa: CASSLARAGDGYTF

d_gene: .
v_gene: TRBV5-1
j_gene: TRBJ2-7
CDR3aa: CASSWGTGAYEQYF

d_gene: .
v_gene: TRBV11-2
j_gene: TRBJ1-3
CDR3aa: CASSLSRQFGNTIYF

d_gene: TRBD2
v_gene: TRBV28
j_gene: TRBJ2-3
CDR3aa: CASRGLAEITDTQYF

d_gene: .
v_gene: TRBV7-9
j_gene: TRBJ1-5
CDR3aa: CASSLGASQPQHF

d_gene: .
v_gene: TRBV10-3
j_gene: TRBJ1-5
CDR3aa: CAISDATGGDEPQHF

d_gene: .
v_gene: TRBV27
j_gene: TRBJ1-2
CDR3aa: CASSFQGTNYGYTF

d_gene: .
v_gene: TRBV18
j_gene: TRBJ1-1
CDR3aa: CASSPRHSMNTEAFF

d_gene: TRBD1
v_gene: TRBV19
j_gene: TRBJ1-1
CDR3aa: CASSLGTGSVAFF

d_gene: .
v_gene: TRBV27
j_gene: TRBJ1-2
CDR3aa: CASSPTRAAYGYTF

d_gene: TRBD2
v_gene: TRBV4-3
j_gene: TRBJ2-7
CDR3aa: CASSQDLAGNSYEQYF

d_gene: .
v_gene: TRBV5-1
j_gene: TRBJ2-5
CDR3aa: CASSLEAGIQETQYF

d_gene: TRBD1
v_gene: TRBV10-3
j_gene: TRBJ2-5
CDR3aa: CAISPGQAKETQYF

d_gene: .
v_gene: TRBV27
j_gene: TRBJ2-3
CDR3aa: CASISQWPAEFTDTQYF